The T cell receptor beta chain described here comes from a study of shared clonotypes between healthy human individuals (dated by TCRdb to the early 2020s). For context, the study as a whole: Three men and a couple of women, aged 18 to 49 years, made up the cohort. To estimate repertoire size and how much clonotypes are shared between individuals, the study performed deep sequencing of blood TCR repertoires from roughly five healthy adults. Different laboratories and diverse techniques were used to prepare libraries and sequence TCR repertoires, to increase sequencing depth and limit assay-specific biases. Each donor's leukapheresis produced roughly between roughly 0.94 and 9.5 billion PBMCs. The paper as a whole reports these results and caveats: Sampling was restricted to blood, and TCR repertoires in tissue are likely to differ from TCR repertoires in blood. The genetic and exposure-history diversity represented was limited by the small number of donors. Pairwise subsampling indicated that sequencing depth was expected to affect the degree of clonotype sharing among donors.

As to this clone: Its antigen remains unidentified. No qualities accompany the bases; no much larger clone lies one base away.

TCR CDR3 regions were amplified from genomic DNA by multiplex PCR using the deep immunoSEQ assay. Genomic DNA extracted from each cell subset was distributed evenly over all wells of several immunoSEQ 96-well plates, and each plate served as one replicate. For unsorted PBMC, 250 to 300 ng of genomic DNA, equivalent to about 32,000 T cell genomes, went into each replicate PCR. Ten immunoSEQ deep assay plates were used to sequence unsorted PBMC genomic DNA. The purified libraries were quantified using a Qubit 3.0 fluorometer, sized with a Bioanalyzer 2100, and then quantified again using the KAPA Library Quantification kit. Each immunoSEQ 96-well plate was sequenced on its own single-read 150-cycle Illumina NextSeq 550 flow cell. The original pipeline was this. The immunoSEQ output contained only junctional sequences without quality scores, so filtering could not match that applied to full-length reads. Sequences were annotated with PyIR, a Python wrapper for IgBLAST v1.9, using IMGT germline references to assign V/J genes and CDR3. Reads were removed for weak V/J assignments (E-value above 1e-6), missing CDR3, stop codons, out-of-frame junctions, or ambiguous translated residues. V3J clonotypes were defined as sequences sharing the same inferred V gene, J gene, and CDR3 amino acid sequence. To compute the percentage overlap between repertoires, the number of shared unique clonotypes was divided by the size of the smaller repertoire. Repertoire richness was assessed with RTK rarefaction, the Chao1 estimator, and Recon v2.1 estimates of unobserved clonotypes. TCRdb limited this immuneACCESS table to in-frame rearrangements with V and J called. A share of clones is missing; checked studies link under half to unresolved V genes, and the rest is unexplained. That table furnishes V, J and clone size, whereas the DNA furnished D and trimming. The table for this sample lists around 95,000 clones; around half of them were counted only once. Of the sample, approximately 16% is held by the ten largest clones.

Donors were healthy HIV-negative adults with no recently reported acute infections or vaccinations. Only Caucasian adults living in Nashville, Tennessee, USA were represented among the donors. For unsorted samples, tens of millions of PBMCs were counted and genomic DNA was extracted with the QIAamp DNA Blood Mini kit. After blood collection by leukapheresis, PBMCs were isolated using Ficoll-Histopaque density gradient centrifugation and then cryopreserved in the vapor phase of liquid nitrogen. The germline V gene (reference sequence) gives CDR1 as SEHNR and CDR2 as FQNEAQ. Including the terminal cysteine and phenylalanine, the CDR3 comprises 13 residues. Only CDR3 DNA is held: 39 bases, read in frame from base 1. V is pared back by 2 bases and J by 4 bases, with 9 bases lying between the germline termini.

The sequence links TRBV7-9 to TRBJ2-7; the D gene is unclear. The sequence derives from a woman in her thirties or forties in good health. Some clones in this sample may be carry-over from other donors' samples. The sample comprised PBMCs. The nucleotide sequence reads TGTGCCAGCAGCTTATCTGGGCCTTACGAGCAGTACTTC. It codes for CASSLSGPYEQYF.